The T cell receptor beta chain described here comes from a study of CD8 T cells in Susac syndrome. With random hexamers, roughly 0.45 to 1 ug RNA was reverse transcribed. TCRdb reprocessed the immunoSEQ multiplex PCR reads with MiXCR, giving one entry per CDR3 protein. The sample has a few hundred thousand distinct CDR3 sequences, about 88% seen once. V lost 5 bases, J lost 0 bases, and 13 bases lay in between. The CDR3 is 14 residues long. The V gene's germline CDR1 is DFQATT and CDR2 SNEGSKA (reference sequence). This chain connects TRBV20-1 to TRBJ1-1; D remains ambiguous. The receptor was derived from a human donor with multiple sclerosis. Sequencing used CD8+ T cells from PBMCs. CDR3 bases: TGCAGTGCTTTCTATACACACATGAACACTGAAGCTTTCTTT. Translation gives CSAFYTHMNTEAFF.